This TCR beta chain was identified in a study of blood T cell repertoires in COVID-19. In the study overall: T cells, B-cell-depleted T cells, or PBMCs supplied cDNA or gDNA.

V shed 3 bases, J shed 5 bases, and the junction held 8 bases outside the gene matches. Germline V gene data show CDR1 as KGHDR and CDR2 as SFDVKD. This CDR3 spans 16 amino acids. Assignments of participants to cohorts depended upon their own reported clinical history. This table comes from immunoSEQ multiplex PCR, and its TCRdb copy is limited to in-frame clones, with some not included. This repertoire shows a few hundred thousand clones, 80% to 90% found once; its top ten account for 3% to 4%. This clone was detected once. The receptor was isolated from a woman aged 40 to 55 with acute COVID-19. The chain employs TRBV24-1 and TRBJ2-5, with TRBD2 identical over 10 bases. Specimen: PBMCs or T cells enriched from blood (not recorded which). The CDR3 DNA sequence: TGTGCCACCAGTGATGCCAGCGGGAGGGCCGGGGAGACCCAGTACTTC. Encoded protein: CATSDASGRAGETQYF.